The 28 T cell receptor beta chains presented below share a single source sample, sequenced in a study of beta chain features in type 1 diabetes. Every bit of the isolated RNA underwent reverse transcription, so sequencing read expressed TCRB transcripts. Profiled with immunoSEQ multiplex PCR; TCRdb holds only in-frame clones, not every one. This table has about 150,000 clones, 9% to 9.5% appearing once. The sequencing sample was made of central memory CD4+ T cells from blood. Every receptor here comes from a man aged 18 to 29 in good health.

The V call is TRBV5-4, the J call TRBJ2-1, with D possibly TRBD1 on 6 matching bases. Germline values: CDR1 SGHNT, CDR2 YYREEE (reference sequence). Between the trimmed V and J ends, which lost 3 bases and 5 bases, there was a span of 18 bases. The CDR3 is 16 residues long. CDR3 sequence: CASSSSDRRSHNEQFF. CDR3 nucleotide sequence: TGTGCCAGCAGCTCATCTGACAGGCGCAGCCACAATGAGCAGTTCTTC.

The sample holds a few counts of this clone. The CDR3 nucleotides are TGCGCCAGCAGATGGGACAGGGGCTACGAGCAGTACTTC. Protein sequence: CASRWDRGYEQYF. J is TRBJ2-7 and V is TRBV10-2, with 10 positions matching TRBD1. The CDR3 has 13 amino acids. Germline CDR1 WSHSY, CDR2 SAAADI. Trimming took 6 bases from V and 3 from J; bases not matched to a gene: 2.

The gene calls are TRBV7-6 and TRBJ1-1; D gene uncertain. The CDR3 runs to 15 residues. Germline values: CDR1 SGHVS, CDR2 FNYEAQ. The ends were cut back, 0 bases at V and 3 bases at J, with 11 bases in the middle. Here the CDR3 DNA reads TGTGCCAGCAGCTTAGCGAAGTTAGGAGACACTGAAGCTTTCTTT. It encodes CASSLAKLGDTEAFF.

The gene calls are TRBV27 and TRBJ2-7; the match to TRBD1 covers 8 bases. The CDR3 contains 15 residues. Germline-derived CDR1 and CDR2 are MNHEY and SMNVEV (reference sequence). The ends lost 5 bases at V and 2 bases at J; junction bases unmatched: 8. The CDR3 sequence is CASSPEDREAYEQYF. The DNA of the CDR3 is TGTGCCAGCAGTCCCGAGGACAGGGAGGCCTACGAGCAGTACTTC.

This clone was found many times. J is TRBJ1-2 and V is TRBV29-1; possible D gene TRBD1, 6 bases. Trimming pared 4 bases from V and 9 bases from J, leaving 18 bases between. Germline CDR1 reads SQVTM; CDR2 reads ANQGSEA. This CDR3 has 13 residues. The CDR3 loop is CSVVEAGAVRYTF. Written as DNA, the CDR3 is TGCAGCGTTGTGGAGGCAGGGGCCGTGCGCTACACCTTC.

This clone came up a few times. This rearrangement joins TRBV19 to TRBJ2-1, with TRBD2 as a possible D gene (5 bases). Germline CDR1 and CDR2: LNHDA and SQIVND (reference sequence). The CDR3 covers 12 residues. The CDR3 sequence: CASRGSYNEQFF. The DNA for the CDR3 is TGTGCTTCCCGGGGCTCCTACAATGAGCAGTTCTTC.

This chain joins TRBV6-5 and TRBJ1-4; no clear D gene. The V gene lost 2 bases and the J gene lost 0 bases, with 10 bases spanning the gap. The CDR3 spans 16 residues. Per the germline V gene, CDR1 is MNHEY and CDR2 is SVGAGI. The CDR3 nucleotides are TGTGCCAGCAGTTACGGCGGGATTGCAACTAATGAAAAACTGTTTTTT. Translating it yields CASSYGGIATNEKLFF.

J is TRBJ2-3 and V is TRBV7-2, with no clear D. Deletions cut 5 bases from V and 2 bases from J, with 14 bases between. The CDR3 length is 15 residues. The germline gives CDR1 SGHTA, CDR2 FQGNSA. CDR3 nucleotides: TGTGCCAGCAGCCCCTCCTACCTAGACACAGATACGCAGTATTTT. It specifies CASSPSYLDTDTQYF.

V usage is TRBV5-1 and J usage is TRBJ1-4; 9 bases are shared with TRBD1. The CDR3 sequence is 16 residues long. With 3 bases clipped from V and 1 base from J, the junction kept 4 bases outside the gene matches. Germline V gene sequence: CDR1 SGHRS, CDR2 YFSETQ. The CDR3 DNA reads TGCGCCAGCAGCTCCACAGGGGGCCAAACTAATGAAAAACTGTTTTTT. Protein sequence: CASSSTGGQTNEKLFF. The full variable domain, its missing parts supplied by reference TRBV5-1 and TRBJ1-4, is KAGVTQTPRYLIKTRGQQVTLSCSPISGHRSVSWYQQTPGQGLQFLFEYFSETQRNKGNFPGRFSGRQFSNSRSEMNVSTLELGDSALYLCASSSTGGQTNEKLFFGSGTQLSVL.

The rearrangement links TRBV6-5 to TRBJ1-5; TRBD1 is a possible D gene (6 bases). Germline V gene lookup returns CDR1 MNHEY and CDR2 SVGAGI. Trimming took off 4 bases at V and 3 bases at J, with 10 bases between the two ends. The CDR3 contains 14 residues. The CDR3 is CASSSRDNNQPQHF. CDR3 in DNA: TGTGCCAGCAGTTCACGGGACAACAATCAGCCCCAGCATTTT.

A note on this clone: Other DNA sequences in the same sample also yield this CDR3. The V call is TRBV27, the J call TRBJ1-5, with D maybe TRBD1 (5 bases). Trimming removed 3 bases at V and 1 base at J, with 13 bases between. Germline V gene data show CDR1 as MNHEY and CDR2 as SMNVEV (reference sequence). This CDR3 has 16 residues. The CDR3 loop is CASSFSTGGSNQPQHF. The CDR3 DNA reads as TGTGCCAGCAGTTTTTCCACCGGGGGGAGCAATCAGCCCCAGCATTTT.

This clone was detected a few times. J is TRBJ2-5 and V is TRBV7-2; 10 bases line up with TRBD2. The germline gives CDR1 SGHTA, CDR2 FQGNSA. This CDR3 is 19 amino acids long. Trimming took 0 bases from V and 5 from J; bases not matched to a gene: 15. CDR3 DNA: TGTGCCAGCAGCTTAGCAGGGGCACAGCGGGGGGGCGGGGGTGAGACCCAGTACTTC. Protein sequence: CASSLAGAQRGGGGETQYF.

The V and J genes are TRBV10-3 and TRBJ1-2; a weak D match, TRBD1 (5 bases). In germline, CDR1 is ENHRY, CDR2 SYGVKD. Between the trimmed V and J ends, which lost 11 bases and 3 bases, there was a span of 28 bases. CDR3 size: 17 residues. The CDR3 here is CAAIGGALSPLYYGYTF. Written as DNA, the CDR3 is TGTGCCGCCATCGGGGGTGCCCTCTCCCCGTTATACTATGGCTACACCTTC.

This chain uses TRBV7-2 with TRBJ1-5; maybe TRBD1 (5 bases). CDR1 is SGHTA, CDR2 FQGNSA, per germline. The V gene lost 4 bases and the J gene lost 1 base, with 14 bases spanning the gap. There are 16 residues in the CDR3. The CDR3, as DNA: TGTGCCAGCAGCTCATATCGGGCAGGGAGCAATCAGCCCCAGCATTTT. Residues: CASSSYRAGSNQPQHF.

The chain combines TRBV2 with TRBJ1-5; 9 nucleotides agree with TRBD1. Germline CDR1 reads SNHLY; CDR2 reads FYNNEI. Trimming cost V 5 bases and J 0 bases; bases outside gene matches: 8. This CDR3 has 17 residues. The CDR3 loop is CASSRTGAITSNQPQHF. In DNA form, the CDR3 reads TGTGCCAGCAGTAGGACAGGGGCAATAACTAGCAATCAGCCCCAGCATTTT.

This clone was detected a few times. The chain carries TRBV18 and TRBJ2-7; 10 nucleotides match TRBD1. CDR3 length equals 16 residues. With 1 base clipped from V and 6 bases from J, the junction kept 9 bases outside the gene matches. CDR1 is KGHSH and CDR2 is LQKENI in the germline V gene. The CDR3 DNA is TGTGCCAGCTCACCACTCTCGACAGGGGGCTCTGGCGAGCAGTACTTC. Its protein is CASSPLSTGGSGEQYF.

CDR3 DNA: TGTGCCAGCAGTTTGCGGTGGAACACCATATATTTT. The encoded protein is CASSLRWNTIYF. The chain carries TRBV28 and TRBJ1-3; unclear D gene. Trimming cost V 3 bases and J 7 bases, with 7 bases left between them. This CDR3 comprises 12 residues. Per the germline V gene, CDR1 is MDHEN and CDR2 is SYDVKM.

This chain joins TRBV28 and TRBJ1-6; no definite D call. Germline V gene sequence: CDR1 MDHEN, CDR2 SYDVKM. The CDR3 length is 15 residues. Trimming cost V 7 bases and J 7 bases, with 17 bases left between them. CDR3 protein: CASKPRGGGNSPLHF. The CDR3 DNA is TGTGCCAGCAAACCAAGAGGAGGAGGGAATTCACCCCTCCACTTT.

The chain uses TRBV4-3 and TRBJ1-4; D is undetermined. The V end was cut by 0 bases, the J end by 1 base, with 6 bases between. The CDR3 totals 15 residues. CDR1 is LGHNA and CDR2 is YSLEER in the germline V gene. The CDR3 nucleotides are TGCGCCAGCAGCCAAGATCCGGTAACTAATGAAAAACTGTTTTTT. Its translation: CASSQDPVTNEKLFF.

Only a few counts were recorded for this clone. The chain uses TRBV7-2 and TRBJ2-5, with a possible D match to TRBD2 (6 bases). V was shortened by 3 bases and J by 4 bases, with 15 bases between the two germline ends. The germline V gene has CDR1 SGHTA and CDR2 FQGNSA. The CDR3 totals 15 residues. The CDR3 DNA reads as TGTGCCAGCAGCTTCCTACCGGAGGGCCGAGAGACCCAGTACTTC. Its protein product is CASSFLPEGRETQYF. Full variable domain (outside the CDR3, taken from reference TRBV7-2 and TRBJ2-5): GAGVSQSPSNKVTEKGKDVELRCDPISGHTALYWYRQSLGQGLEFLIYFQGNSAPDKSGLPSDRFSAERTGGSVSTLTIQRTQQEDSAVYLCASSFLPEGRETQYFGPGTRLLVL.

The chain couples TRBV16 to TRBJ2-6; TRBD1 aligns across 7 bases. Germline V gene sequence: CDR1 KGHSY, CDR2 FQNENV. V dropped 3 bases and J dropped 3; count of bases not matched to a gene: 8. The CDR3 contains 17 residues. This CDR3 reads CASSQKQGIDGANVLTF. The DNA of the CDR3 is TGTGCCAGCAGCCAGAAACAGGGGATAGATGGGGCCAACGTCCTGACTTTC.

The genes are TRBV7-2 and TRBJ2-3, with D uncertain. This CDR3 has 13 amino acids. The germline CDR1 and CDR2 sequences are SGHTA and FQGNSA. V was shortened by 1 base and J by 6 bases, with 8 bases between the two germline ends. The CDR3 here is CASSLGSRDTQYF. Written as DNA, the CDR3 is TGTGCCAGCAGCTTAGGGTCACGGGATACGCAGTATTTT.

A few counts support this clone. The chain combines TRBV7-9 with TRBJ2-5, with 7 bases aligning to TRBD2. The germline V gene has CDR1 SEHNR and CDR2 FQNEAQ (reference sequence). V trimming: 5 bases; J trimming: 1 base; junction bases outside the gene matches: 10. CDR3 size: 16 residues. The CDR3 reads CASSERGSGGQETQYF. In DNA, the CDR3 is TGTGCCAGCAGCGAAAGGGGATCGGGGGGCCAAGAGACCCAGTACTTC.

The chain uses TRBV27 and TRBJ1-2; 8 bases align to TRBD1. The CDR3 is 16 residues long. Germline V gives CDR1 MNHEY, CDR2 SMNVEV (reference sequence). V lost 5 bases and J lost 7; bases outside the gene matches: 15. The CDR3 coding sequence is TGTGCCAGCAGTCTCTCCCGGACAGGGAGAAATTTTGGCTACACCTTC. Its translation: CASSLSRTGRNFGYTF.

This clone was seen only a few times. The V and J genes are TRBV9 and TRBJ2-7; 8 bases map to TRBD1. This CDR3 is 16 amino acids long. V gave up 0 bases and J gave up 2 bases; unmatched junction bases: 7. Germline values: CDR1 SGDLS, CDR2 YYNGEE. DNA for the CDR3: TGTGCCAGCAGCGTAGGAGGACAGGGTTTAACCTACGAGCAGTACTTC. Protein: CASSVGGQGLTYEQYF.

This clone was found many times. The chain joins TRBV29-1 to TRBJ2-5; no clear D gene. V lost 6 bases and J 5 bases, leaving 19 bases between the germline ends. Germline V CDR1 and CDR2: SQVTM, ANQGSEA. This CDR3 spans 14 amino acids. CDR3 protein: CSVSESGAFETQYF. The CDR3 region has the DNA TGCAGCGTCTCTGAGTCCGGAGCATTTGAGACCCAGTACTTC.

The chain joins TRBV6-1 to TRBJ1-6; 8 nucleotides line up with TRBD1. The CDR3 has 12 residues. Germline lookup yields CDR1 MNHNS and CDR2 SASEGT. The V segment lost 7 bases and the J segment 10 bases; nucleotides outside the gene matches: 3. CDR3 amino acids: CASIRGLSPLHF. In nucleotides, the CDR3 is TGTGCCAGCATCAGGGGGCTATCACCCCTCCACTTT.

There are many counts of this clone. The chain carries TRBV29-1 and TRBJ1-1, with D possibly TRBD1 on 5 matching bases. This CDR3 is built from 11 residues. V was shortened by 7 bases and J by 7 bases, with 13 bases between the two germline ends. CDR1 and CDR2 from the germline V gene are SQVTM and ANQGSEA. CDR3 protein: CSAGRQIEAFF. The DNA of the CDR3 is TGCAGCGCCGGAAGACAGATTGAAGCTTTCTTT.